These 30 T cell receptor beta chains were sequenced from one sample in a study of T cell responses to AZD1222 COVID-19 vaccine. The protocol was immunoSEQ multiplex PCR, while the TCRdb copy is restricted to in-frame clones and leaves out a portion. The sample holds about 180,000 clones; around 88% are singletons and the top ten take roughly 0.5%. This sample comprised peripheral blood, obtained on day 0 of AZD1222 vaccination. These receptor sequences come from an adult in good health.

The chain employs TRBV30 and TRBJ1-5, with 8 bases lining up with TRBD1. The CDR3 sequence is 15 residues long. CDR1 and CDR2 from the germline V gene are GTSNPN and SVGIG (reference sequence). Trimming at V came to 1 base and at J to 8 bases, leaving 10 bases not matched to a gene. The CDR3 loop reads CAWSAPGQGREPQHF. CDR3 in DNA: TGTGCCTGGAGTGCCCCCGGACAGGGACGGGAGCCCCAGCATTTT. Using reference TRBV30 and TRBJ1-5 for the parts outside the CDR3, the full variable domain is SQTIHQWPATLVQPVGSPLSLECTVEGTSNPNLYWYRQAAGRGLQLLFYSVGIGQISSEVPQNLSASRPQDRQFILSSKKLLLSDSGFYLCAWSAPGQGREPQHFGDGTRLSIL.

V usage is TRBV28 and J usage is TRBJ2-1; possible D gene TRBD1, 5 bases. This CDR3 is 16 amino acids long. Trimming removed 7 bases from V and 4 bases from J, with 20 bases in between. The V gene's germline CDR1 is MDHEN and CDR2 SYDVKM. CDR3: CASTTTNYQGYNEQFF. The CDR3 DNA sequence: TGTGCCAGCACTACGACCAATTACCAGGGTTACAATGAGCAGTTCTTC.

The chain employs TRBV6-5 and TRBJ1-2; D is unclear. CDR3 length: 13 amino acids. The V and J ends lost 6 bases and 2 bases respectively, with 10 bases between them. CDR1 is MNHEY and CDR2 is SVGAGI in the germline V gene. CDR3 residues: CASRRGANYGYTF. In DNA, the CDR3 is TGTGCCAGCAGGCGGGGAGCCAACTATGGCTACACCTTC.

This clone turned up a few times. DNA of the CDR3: TGTGCCTGGAGTCCCCCGGAGCCTAGCAATCAGCCCCAGCATTTT. Encoded protein: CAWSPPEPSNQPQHF. The chain employs TRBV30 and TRBJ1-5, with unresolved D. The CDR3 consists of 15 residues. In germline, CDR1 is GTSNPN, CDR2 SVGIG (reference sequence). The ends were cut back, 2 bases at V and 0 bases at J, with 11 bases in the middle.

This chain connects TRBV5-4 to TRBJ1-3, with 8 bases fitting TRBD1. Per the germline V gene, CDR1 is SGHNT and CDR2 is YYREEE (reference sequence). This CDR3 spans 15 amino acids. Losses at the gene ends were 0 bases for V and 3 bases for J; bases not matched to a gene: 2. The CDR3 sequence: CASSLAGGGGNTIYF. The CDR3 nucleotides read TGTGCCAGCAGCTTGGCAGGGGGCGGTGGAAACACCATATATTTT.

The chain joins TRBV30 to TRBJ2-3; 11 nucleotides match TRBD2. The CDR3 has 16 amino acids. V shed 3 bases and J 2 bases; nucleotides not matched to a gene: 7. The germline CDR1 and CDR2 sequences are GTSNPN and SVGIG (reference sequence). CDR3 nucleotide sequence: TGTGCCTGGAGGGCCGGACTAGCGGGTCCCACAGATACGCAGTATTTT. This translates into CAWRAGLAGPTDTQYF.

Details on this clone: Other DNA variants within this sample encode the same CDR3. This chain joins TRBV6-5 and TRBJ1-1, with 8 bases identical to TRBD1. The junction had 5 bases not matched to a gene; V was cut back by 0 bases and J by 5 bases. The CDR3 loop spans 15 amino acids. The germline V gene encodes CDR1 MNHEY and CDR2 SVGAGI. Written as DNA, the CDR3 is TGTGCCAGCAGTTACTCCTGGACAGGGAGTACTGAAGCTTTCTTT. Its protein product is CASSYSWTGSTEAFF.

The V and J genes are TRBV28 and TRBJ1-1, with D perhaps matching TRBD1 (6 bases). The CDR3 has 19 residues. Germline V gives CDR1 MDHEN, CDR2 SYDVKM. The ends were cut back, 5 bases at V and 1 base at J, with 26 bases in the middle. The CDR3 sequence: CASSRTKQLTGHSNTEAFF. The CDR3 nucleotides are TGTGCCAGCAGTCGAACAAAACAACTGACAGGCCACTCGAACACTGAAGCTTTCTTT.

This clone was detected only once. This chain joins TRBV9 and TRBJ1-5; TRBD1 matches at 8 bases. The CDR3 totals 13 residues. V was pared by 4 bases and J by 6 bases, with 3 bases of the junction left unmatched. Germline CDR1 and CDR2: SGDLS and YYNGEE. This CDR3 reads CASSRTGSQPQHF. The CDR3 nucleotides read TGTGCCAGCAGCCGGACAGGGAGTCAGCCCCAGCATTTT.

This rearrangement joins TRBV3-1 (or the pseudogene TRBV3-2) to TRBJ1-6; D is undetermined. Germline V lookup: CDR1 LGHDT, CDR2 YNNKEL (reference sequence). There are 13 residues in the CDR3. The V gene lost 4 bases and the J gene lost 8 bases, with 9 bases spanning the gap. CDR3 DNA sequence: TGTGCCAGCAGCCCACTCGGGGATTCACCCCTCCACTTT. Residues: CASSPLGDSPLHF.

As DNA, the CDR3 is TGTGCCATCAGTGAGACAAGGGCAGGGAACAATGAGCAGTTCTTC. As protein: CAISETRAGNNEQFF. V and J are TRBV10-3 and TRBJ2-1; the D gene is possibly TRBD1 (5 bases). Germline lookup yields CDR1 ENHRY and CDR2 SYGVKD. Trimming removed 2 bases from V and 5 bases from J, with 13 bases in between. The CDR3 covers 15 residues.

V gene TRBV12-3 or TRBV12-4 combines with J gene TRBJ1-1; weak D call: TRBD1 (5 bases). The CDR3 is 12 amino acids. Deletions cut 3 bases from V and 3 bases from J, with 5 bases between. CDR3 coding DNA: TGTGCCAGCAGTTTGGGGCACACTGAAGCTTTCTTT. This codes for CASSLGHTEAFF.

This sequence joins TRBV18 and TRBJ2-1; D may be TRBD2 (6 bases). Trimming took 1 base from V and 7 from J, leaving 11 bases between them. The CDR3 is made up of 14 amino acids. Germline V gives CDR1 KGHSH, CDR2 LQKENI. The CDR3 spells CASSPRKGRNEQFF. The CDR3 coding sequence is TGTGCCAGCTCACCACGGAAGGGGAGGAATGAGCAGTTCTTC.

J is TRBJ2-5 and V is TRBV5-5, with D possibly being TRBD1 (6 bases). Per germline, CDR1 SGHKS and CDR2 YYEKEE (reference sequence). The CDR3 totals 15 residues. The V end was cut by 0 bases, the J end by 5 bases, with 14 bases between. CDR3 DNA sequence: TGTGCCAGCAGCTTGGTGGGGGCGCTTTTGGAGACCCAGTACTTC. Protein: CASSLVGALLETQYF.

The V call is TRBV6-2 or TRBV6-3, the J call TRBJ2-2; 12 bases agree with TRBD2. The CDR3 length is 18 residues. From germline, CDR1 is MNHEY and CDR2 SVGEGT. J was trimmed by 0 bases and V by 2 bases; bases with no gene match: 4. The CDR3 DNA is TGTGCCAGCAGTTACCCCACTAGCGGGGGGTCGAACACCGGGGAGCTGTTTTTT. This encodes CASSYPTSGGSNTGELFF.

The rearrangement uses TRBV9 and TRBJ1-6, with a weak D call TRBD1 (6 bases). Deletions cut 3 bases from V and 7 bases from J, with 11 bases between. The CDR3 is made up of 14 amino acids. Germline loops: CDR1 SGDLS, CDR2 YYNGEE. The DNA for the CDR3 is TGTGCCAGCAGCGCCAGTGGACAGAATTCACCCCTCCACTTT. Translating it yields CASSASGQNSPLHF.

The chain links TRBV28 to TRBJ2-7, with 8 nucleotides matching TRBD1. Trimming at V came to 6 bases and at J to 5 bases, leaving 9 bases not matched to a gene. This CDR3 spans 14 amino acids. Looked up from germline, CDR1 is MDHEN and CDR2 is SYDVKM. The CDR3 coding sequence is TGTGCCAGCAGACCCGACAGGGGTCTCGACGAGCAGTACTTC. It codes for CASRPDRGLDEQYF. Using reference TRBV28 and TRBJ2-7 for the parts outside the CDR3, the full variable domain is DVKVTQSSRYLVKRTGEKVFLECVQDMDHENMFWYRQDPGLGLRLIYFSYDVKMKEKGDIPEGYSVSREKKERFSLILESASTNQTSMYLCASRPDRGLDEQYFGPGTRLTVT.

In DNA form, the CDR3 reads TGTGCCTGGGGGACTAGCGGGGGTACCAATGAGCAGTTCTTC. This codes for CAWGTSGGTNEQFF. The gene calls are TRBV30 and TRBJ2-1; TRBD2 matches at 14 bases. Germline CDR1 is GTSNPN and CDR2 is SVGIG (reference sequence). The CDR3 covers 14 residues. V gave up 5 bases and J gave up 6 bases; unmatched junction bases: 3.

The rearrangement joins TRBV9 to TRBJ1-6; 9 nucleotides agree with TRBD1. V dropped 3 bases and J dropped 7; count of bases not matched to a gene: 2. Germline lookup yields CDR1 SGDLS and CDR2 YYNGEE. The CDR3 spans 14 residues. This CDR3 is CASSAQGANSPLHF. The CDR3, as DNA: TGTGCCAGCAGCGCACAGGGGGCCAATTCACCCCTCCACTTT.

The table lists this clone with a few counts. V and J are TRBV11-1 and TRBJ1-1; TRBD1 matches at 7 bases. With V trimmed by 5 bases and J by 4 bases, 10 bases remained unmatched. From germline, CDR1 is SGHAT and CDR2 FQDESV (reference sequence). The CDR3 totals 15 residues. Here the CDR3 reads CASSLKTGIGTEAFF. The CDR3 nucleotides read TGTGCCAGCAGCCTAAAGACAGGGATTGGCACTGAAGCTTTCTTT.

This chain connects TRBV24-1 to TRBJ2-1, with 12 bases lining up with TRBD2. Per the germline V gene, CDR1 is KGHDR and CDR2 is SFDVKD. The ends lost 4 bases at V and 7 bases at J; junction bases unmatched: 7. The CDR3 loop spans 16 amino acids. The CDR3, as DNA: TGTGCCACCAGTGACCAGACTAGCGGGAGAGGTAATGAGCAGTTCTTC. Its translation is CATSDQTSGRGNEQFF.

The chain links TRBV6-2 or TRBV6-3 to TRBJ2-5, with D tentatively TRBD1 (5 bases). Trimming removed 2 bases at V and 1 base at J, with 5 bases between. The germline CDR1 and CDR2 sequences are MNHEY and SVGEGT. There are 13 residues in the CDR3. CDR3 sequence (DNA): TGTGCCAGCAGTTACGGGGCCCAAGAGACCCAGTACTTC. Translation: CASSYGAQETQYF.

In its sample, this clone was seen once. The gene calls are TRBV11-3 and TRBJ2-1; 8 nucleotides line up with TRBD2. V was clipped by 5 bases and J by 7 bases; unmatched bases: 7. Germline CDR1 is SGHNT and CDR2 is YENEEA. This CDR3 region has 14 residues. CDR3 protein: CASSPAGGVNEQFF. CDR3 DNA: TGTGCCAGCAGCCCTGCGGGAGGTGTGAATGAGCAGTTCTTC.

The V gene is TRBV10-3, the J gene TRBJ2-2; TRBD1 matches 7 bases. The germline V gene has CDR1 ENHRY and CDR2 SYGVKD. CDR3 length: 15 amino acids. V trimming: 5 bases; J trimming: 2 bases; junction bases outside the gene matches: 5. CDR3 amino acids: CAISPGTANTGELFF. The DNA of the CDR3 is TGTGCCATCAGTCCCGGGACAGCAAACACCGGGGAGCTGTTTTTT.

This clone was counted only a few times. Other DNA sequences in this sample translate to the same CDR3. The chain uses TRBV28 and TRBJ1-2, with D possibly TRBD1 on 5 matching bases. This CDR3 is built from 13 residues. Germline V lookup: CDR1 MDHEN, CDR2 SYDVKM. Trimming left V 6 bases short and J 1 base short, with 9 bases between. The CDR3: CASSPDSNYGYTF. Written as DNA, the CDR3 is TGTGCCAGCAGCCCCGACAGTAACTATGGCTACACCTTC.

The rearrangement links TRBV6-5 to TRBJ1-5, with D possibly matching TRBD1 (6 bases). Germline assignment: CDR1 MNHEY and CDR2 SVGAGI. Trimming pared 9 bases from V and 3 bases from J, leaving 15 bases between. The length of the CDR3 is 14 residues. The CDR3 bases are TGTGCCAGAGTCCTACAGGGTGACAATCAGCCCCAGCATTTT. Translation gives CARVLQGDNQPQHF.

The gene calls are TRBV19 and TRBJ2-7; TRBD2 agrees at 11 bases. The V gene end was trimmed by 9 bases and the J gene end by 2 bases; junction bases not matched to a gene: 6. Germline loops: CDR1 LNHDA, CDR2 SQIVND (reference sequence). The length of the CDR3 is 14 residues. The CDR3 here is CASTVAGGTYEQYF. The CDR3 DNA is TGTGCCAGCACCGTAGCGGGAGGGACCTACGAGCAGTACTTC.

The table lists this clone with a few counts. This sequence joins TRBV12-3 or TRBV12-4 and TRBJ1-1, with D possibly being TRBD1 (5 bases). The CDR3 totals 13 residues. V gave up 8 bases and J gave up 1 base, with 11 bases separating them. Here the CDR3 DNA reads TGTGCCAGCTGGGAGAGGGGGAACACTGAAGCTTTCTTT. It yields the protein CASWERGNTEAFF.

This clone occurred once. The chain links TRBV5-6 to TRBJ1-4, with D hard to call. Trimming shortened V by 4 bases and J by 10 bases, and 11 bases separated the two germline ends. This CDR3 spans 12 amino acids. In germline, CDR1 is SGHDT, CDR2 YYEEEE. CDR3 coding DNA: TGTGCCAGCAGCCAGGACGACCGAAAACTGTTTTTT. It codes for CASSQDDRKLFF.

V gene TRBV28 combines with J gene TRBJ1-4; D is possibly TRBD1 (6 bases). The CDR3 is made up of 16 amino acids. Germline assignment: CDR1 MDHEN and CDR2 SYDVKM. Between the trimmed V and J ends, which lost 3 bases and 4 bases, there was a span of 15 bases. The CDR3: CASSFWDIGNNEKLFF. CDR3 bases: TGTGCCAGCAGTTTTTGGGACATTGGGAATAATGAAAAACTGTTTTTT.